This T cell receptor (beta chain) was obtained from a study of shared T cell receptors in the human thymus. TCRdb keeps only in-frame clones here, not all; method: immunoSEQ multiplex PCR. The sample carries about 730,000 clones, approximately 83% recorded once. These data were also reused for a study on human thymus T cells. That paper adds: Resections that were taken during corrective heart surgery supplied the thymus tissue. It looked as if thymic and blood repertoires used V and J genes in a biased way. Related research described strongly overlapping thymic repertoires in unrelated people.

The receptor comes from a girl in the first two years of life with a congenital heart defect. Sequenced sample: thymocytes.

The CDR3 loop is CASGLRGTQYF. The CDR3 bases are TGTGCCAGCGGGCTTAGGGGTACGCAGTATTTT. This sequence joins TRBV6-1 and TRBJ2-3; a possible D gene is TRBD1 (5 bases). The CDR3 spans 11 residues. Germline V gives CDR1 MNHNS, CDR2 SASEGT. The ends were cut back, 8 bases at V and 8 bases at J, with 11 bases in the middle.